This entry lists 6 T cell receptor beta chains sequenced from one sample in a study of T cells in Graves' hyperthyroidism and ophthalmopathy. It was RNA transcripts that yielded the amplified TCR beta CDR3 regions. Primed by the HTBI set, a first-round RT-PCR was run on the TCR CDR3. TCRdb re-called the multiplex PCR reads with MiXCR, one entry per CDR3 protein. The sample lists around 610,000 distinct CDR3 sequences; 14% to 15% were seen once. Sequenced: blood. These receptors all come from a woman between 35 and 50 years old with Graves' ophthalmopathy.

V is TRBV19 and J is TRBJ2-4, with D possibly being TRBD1 or TRBD2 (5 bases each). CDR1 is LNHDA and CDR2 is SQIVND in the germline V gene (reference sequence). This CDR3 spans 17 amino acids. V dropped 3 bases and J dropped 1 base, with 16 bases sitting between them. Written as DNA, the CDR3 is TGTGCCAGTAGTATCGGTGGGGGATTGGCGGCCAAAAACATTCAGTACTTC. Translated: CASSIGGGLAAKNIQYF.

This chain's CDR3 is CASSSPGRKETQYF. CDR3 in DNA: TGTGCCAGCAGCTCTCCGGGGAGAAAAGAGACCCAGTACTTC. The chain couples TRBV11-3 to TRBJ2-5, with a weak D call TRBD2 (5 bases). The CDR3 totals 14 residues. Germline CDR1 reads SGHNT; CDR2 reads YENEEA. The V end lost 4 bases, the J end lost 3 bases, and 12 bases lay between the germline ends.

This clonotype was seen repeatedly, ten times or more. This rearrangement joins TRBV7-9 to TRBJ2-5; weak D call: TRBD2 (6 bases). Germline loops: CDR1 SEHNR, CDR2 FQNEAQ (reference sequence). The CDR3 is 14 residues long. The V end was cut by 5 bases, the J end by 5 bases, with 15 bases between. The CDR3 region has the DNA TGTGCCAGCAGCCCCCAGCCTAGCGTGGAGACCCAGTACTTC. As protein: CASSPQPSVETQYF.

This clonotype was seen ten or more times. The V call is TRBV12-3 or TRBV12-4, the J call TRBJ2-7; D possibly corresponds to TRBD2 (6 bases). V was shortened by 2 bases and J by 5 bases, with 13 bases between the two germline ends. The length of the CDR3 is 14 residues. CDR3 DNA: TGTGCCAGCAGTTTAAATGGGGGGAGCAACGAGCAGTACTTC. Translating it yields CASSLNGGSNEQYF.

This clonotype was seen many times. The chain has TRBV6-1 and TRBJ1-2; TRBD1 might be the D (5 bases). V was trimmed by 11 bases and J by 4 bases, leaving 11 bases between them. In germline, CDR1 is MNHNS, CDR2 SASEGT. The CDR3 has 11 amino acids. This CDR3 reads CAAAGGYGYTF. The CDR3 nucleotides read TGTGCCGCAGCGGGGGGCTATGGCTACACCTTC.

This clonotype has a count of ten or more. The J gene is TRBJ1-1, the V gene TRBV29-1; maybe TRBD1 (5 bases). This CDR3 spans 15 amino acids. The germline gives CDR1 SQVTM, CDR2 ANQGSEA. V shed 5 bases and J shed 9 bases, with 25 bases lying between them. The CDR3 DNA sequence: TGCAGCGTTTTTATGCCGGCGTGGGACGGTTTACAAGCTTTCTTT. Its protein product is CSVFMPAWDGLQAFF.